This T cell receptor (beta chain) was found in a study of T cells in Graves' hyperthyroidism and ophthalmopathy (dated by TCRdb to about 2019). Concerning the study at large: Peripheral blood samples were taken at the time of initial diagnosis, prior to any treatment. To identify distinguishing TCR V-J signatures, a discovery cohort of about 100 patients was used, comprising 43 with Graves' ophthalmopathy and some 60 with stable Graves' hyperthyroidism. Prospective prediction of ophthalmopathy was tested in an independent validation cohort consisting of 18 hyperthyroidism patients and some 17 patients who later progressed to ophthalmopathy. The 95 to 100 discovery patients were randomly split 7:3 into training and test sets. Thyroid tissue and blood T-cell repertoires from roughly 6 Graves' hyperthyroidism patients were also compared in the study. After sampling, hyperthyroidism patients received methimazole starting at 30 mg daily, and ophthalmopathy patients received high-dose intravenous methylprednisolone. The paper describes TCR Vbeta CDR3 sequencing of 120 to 150 peripheral blood samples, made up of approximately 40 ophthalmopathy patients, roughly 75 hyperthyroidism patients and 17 progressor patients.

Overall results and qualifications from the work: A 13 V-J signature model separated ophthalmopathy from stable hyperthyroidism, with about 88% sensitivity and 81.08% specificity in cross-validation and 80%/75% in testing. Most expanded thyroid clonotypes (frequency above 0.001) were also detected in blood, suggesting blood repertoires may reflect thyroid immune responses. Sample size was not statistically predetermined, and blinding of investigators to group allocation was not performed. In validation, the model predicted progression to ophthalmopathy with around 71% sensitivity and 72% to 85% specificity, a median of 6.5 months before onset.

This clonotype was recorded a few times. Its target antigen remains unknown. No base quality information exists; no much larger clone differs at one position. A patient counted as having stable Graves' hyperthyroidism if no progression to ophthalmopathy occurred over 18 months of follow-up. Hyperthyroidism patients were aged 18 to 65 years and newly diagnosed, with disease duration of less than 2 months. Exclusion was applied to patients with uncontrolled infections, other autoimmune diseases, pregnancy or lactation. Diagnoses were based on clinical symptoms, serum thyroxine and TRAb, thyroid ultrasound and orbital computed tomography. Ficoll-Paque density gradient centrifugation was used to isolate PBMCs from 9.5 to 10 ml of fresh peripheral blood. Trizol reagent was used to extract total RNA, and RNA quality was then checked on an Agilent 2100 Bioanalyzer. TCR beta CDR3 regions were amplified from RNA transcripts. For the first round of RT-PCR on the TCR CDR3, the HTBI primer set was used together with the Qiagen OneStep RT-PCR kit. Libraries were constructed in a second round of multiplex PCR, after which size selection and purification were carried out. Sequencing of the libraries was done on an Illumina HiSeq2000 using paired-end 100 bp reads. From the authors' description of their analysis: SOAPnuke was used to process the raw data, with reads discarded if the reads contained adapters or uncalled bases, had a mean Phred below 15, or lacked an exact constant-primer or identifier match. COPE v1.2.5 was used to merge the high-quality paired reads, and each unique nucleotide sequence was defined as a clonotype. MiTCR v1.1 was used to align clonotypes to the IMGT TRBV, TRBD and TRBJ reference segments. The analysis included only V-J combinations with a frequency above 0.0001, which together covered around 99% of the repertoires. The TCS score was defined as the ratio of F50 (clonal expansion) to E x V (chaos), calculated using BLOSUM62-based TCRdist between CDR3 peptides within each V-J. Welch's t-statistics and random forest reduced just over 500 V-J features to 10 to 15, which were used in a naive Bayes classifier (R e1071). TCRdb reran the public reads through fastp at Q25 and MiXCR, keeping productive beta chains. For every CDR3 protein sequence, its rows merge into one entry that carries the most common genes and DNA. The V and J calls were determined by TCRdb, not by the authors. Recorded for this sample are about 340,000 distinct CDR3 sequences; around a sixth of them occurred a single time. The ten largest account for 45% to 50% of the sample.

The sequence came from a woman aged 45-65 years with Graves' hyperthyroidism. The sequencing input was blood.

The CDR3 region: CASSQVRGTEAFF. At the DNA level, the sequence is TGTGCCAGCAGCCAGGTGAGGGGCACTGAAGCTTTCTTT. Recombination joined TRBV7-9 with TRBJ1-1; the D gene is perhaps TRBD1, on 5 matching bases. Including the terminal cysteine and phenylalanine, the CDR3 comprises 13 residues. Only CDR3 DNA remains: 39 bases, in frame from the first base. The junction shows trimming of 5 bases on V and 4 bases on J, plus 11 bases between the germline ends. From a lookup of the germline V gene (reference sequence), CDR1 and CDR2 are SEHNR and FQNEAQ. The full variable domain, completed from the reference TRBV7-9 and TRBJ1-1 proteins outside the CDR3, reads DTGVSQNPRHKITKRGQNVTFRCDPISEHNRLYWYRQTLGQGPEFLTYFQNEAQLEKSRLLSDRFSAERPKGSFSTLEIQRTEQGDSAMYLCASSQVRGTEAFFGQGTRLTVV.